This TCR beta chain was sequenced during a study of shared clonotypes between healthy human individuals. About this clone: The germline gene is not matched at one end of the junction; a read error may be the cause.

CD8 cells regarded as naive lacked CD45RO, were positively chosen for CCR7, and omitted terminally differentiated effector memory CD45RA+ cells. Sequencing used immunoSEQ multiplex PCR; TCRdb keeps in-frame clones, though not all of them. The table includes about 2.1 million clones, about 93% detected once. The CDR3 extends over 13 amino acids. The germline V gene encodes CDR1 MDHEN and CDR2 SYDVKM. What was sequenced was naive CD8+ T cells from PBMCs. The chain is built from TRBV28 and TRBJ2-7, with 9 bases fitting TRBD2. This clonotype was sampled from a young man in good health. Some clones in this sample may be carry-over from other donors' samples. CDR3 DNA: TGTGCCAGCAGGCCGACGGGAATAGCGGGAGAGGATTTC. Translation gives CASRPTGIAGEDF.